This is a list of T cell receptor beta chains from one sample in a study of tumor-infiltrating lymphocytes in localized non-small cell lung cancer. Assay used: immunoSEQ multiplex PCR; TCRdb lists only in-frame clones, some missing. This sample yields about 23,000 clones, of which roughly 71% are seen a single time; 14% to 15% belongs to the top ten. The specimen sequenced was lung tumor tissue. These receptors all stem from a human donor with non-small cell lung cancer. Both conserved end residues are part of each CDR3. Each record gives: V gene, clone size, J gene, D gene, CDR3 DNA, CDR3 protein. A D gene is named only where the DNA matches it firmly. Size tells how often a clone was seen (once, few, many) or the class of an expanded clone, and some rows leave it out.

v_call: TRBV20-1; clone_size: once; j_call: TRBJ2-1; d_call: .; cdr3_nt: TGCAGTGCTAGAGATAAAAGGTGGCAGTTCTTC; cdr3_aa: CSARDKRWQFF
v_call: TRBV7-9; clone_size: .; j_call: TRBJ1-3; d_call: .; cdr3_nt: TGTGCCAGCAGCTCCGGGACCCAGGGGCCCGATTTT; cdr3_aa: CASSSGTQGPDF
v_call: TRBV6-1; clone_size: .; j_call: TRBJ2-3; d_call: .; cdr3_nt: TGTGCCAGCAGTGAAGGGCAGGAGGTAGATACGCAGTATTTT; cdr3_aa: CASSEGQEVDTQYF
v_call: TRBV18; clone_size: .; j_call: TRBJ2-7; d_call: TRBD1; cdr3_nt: TGTGCCAGCTCACCATGGACAGGGGTAAGCGAGCAGTACTTC; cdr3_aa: CASSPWTGVSEQYF
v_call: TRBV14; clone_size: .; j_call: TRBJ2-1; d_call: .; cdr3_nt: TGTGCCAGCAGTCAGGGGAGGGGGACAAGGCAGTTCTTC; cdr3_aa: CASSQGRGTRQFF
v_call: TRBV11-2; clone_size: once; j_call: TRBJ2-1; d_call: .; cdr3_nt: TGTGCCAGCAGCTCCGTGGGGGTCAATGAGCAGTTCTTC; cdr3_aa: CASSSVGVNEQFF
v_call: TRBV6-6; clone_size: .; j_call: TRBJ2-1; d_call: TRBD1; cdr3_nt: TGTGCCAGCAGCGTTACAGGGGCTAGTGAGCAGTTCTTC; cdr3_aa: CASSVTGASEQFF
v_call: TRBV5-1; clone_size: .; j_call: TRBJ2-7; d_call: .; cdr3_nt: TGCGCCAGCAGCTCCTGGCAGGGGAGCTACGAGCAGTACTTC; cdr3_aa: CASSSWQGSYEQYF
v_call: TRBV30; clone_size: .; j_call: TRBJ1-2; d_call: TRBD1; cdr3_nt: TGTGCCTGGAGCAGGGGGCTCGGTGGCTACACCTTC; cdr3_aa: CAWSRGLGGYTF
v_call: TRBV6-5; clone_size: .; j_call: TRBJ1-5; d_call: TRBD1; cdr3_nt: TGTGCCAGCAGTCCAGGGGGCGGCAATCAGCCCCAGCATTTT; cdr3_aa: CASSPGGGNQPQHF
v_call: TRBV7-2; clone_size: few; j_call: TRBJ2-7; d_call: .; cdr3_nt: TGTGCCAGCAGCCCAGGAACTAGGGAGCAGTACTTC; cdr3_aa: CASSPGTREQYF
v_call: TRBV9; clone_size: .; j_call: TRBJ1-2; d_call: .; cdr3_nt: TGTGCCAGCAGCCCCCCGGGTGATGGCTACACCTTC; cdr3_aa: CASSPPGDGYTF
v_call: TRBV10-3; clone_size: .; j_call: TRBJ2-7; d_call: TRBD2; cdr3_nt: TGTGCCATCAGTGAGTCGGAACTAGCGGGAGTTGTGGCCTACGAGCAGTACTTC; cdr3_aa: CAISESELAGVVAYEQYF
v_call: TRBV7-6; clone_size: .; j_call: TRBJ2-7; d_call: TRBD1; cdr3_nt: TGTGCCAGCAGCGTATTCCCTCTCGGACAGGACGAGCAGTACTTC; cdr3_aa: CASSVFPLGQDEQYF
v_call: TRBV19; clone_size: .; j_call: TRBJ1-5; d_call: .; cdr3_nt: TGTGCCAGTAGAGGGGAGATTAGCAATCAGCCCCAGCATTTT; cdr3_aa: CASRGEISNQPQHF
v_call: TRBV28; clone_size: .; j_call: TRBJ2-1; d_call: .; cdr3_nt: TGTGCCAGCAGTTTATGGGGAAGTGAGCAGTTCTTC; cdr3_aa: CASSLWGSEQFF
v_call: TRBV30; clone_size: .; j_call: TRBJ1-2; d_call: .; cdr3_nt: TGTGCCTGGAGTGTAGCAGGGCTCTATGGCTACACCTTC; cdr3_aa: CAWSVAGLYGYTF
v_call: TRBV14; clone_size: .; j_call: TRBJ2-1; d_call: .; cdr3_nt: TGTGCCAGCAGCCAAGTTATGGGCACCTACAATGAGCAGTTCTTC; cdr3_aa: CASSQVMGTYNEQFF
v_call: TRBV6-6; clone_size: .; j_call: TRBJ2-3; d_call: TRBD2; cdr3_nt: TGTGCCAGCAGTGACTGGCTAGCGGGAGAGGATACGCAGTATTTT; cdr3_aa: CASSDWLAGEDTQYF
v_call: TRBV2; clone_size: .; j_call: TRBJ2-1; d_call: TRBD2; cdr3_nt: TGTGCCAGCAGTGGATCCGGGACTAGCGGGAGTAGTGAGCAGTTCTTC; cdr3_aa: CASSGSGTSGSSEQFF
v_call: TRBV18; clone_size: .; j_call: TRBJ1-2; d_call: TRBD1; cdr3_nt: TGTGCCAGCTCACCAAGCACAAGGTTACAGGGGCCCAATGGCTACACCTTC; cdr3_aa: CASSPSTRLQGPNGYTF
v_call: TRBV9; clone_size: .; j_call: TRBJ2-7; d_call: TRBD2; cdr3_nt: TGTGCCAGCAGCGTCCTCTGGGGGGAGGGATACGAGCAGTACTTC; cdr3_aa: CASSVLWGEGYEQYF
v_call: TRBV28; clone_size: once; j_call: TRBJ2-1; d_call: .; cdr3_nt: TGTGCCAGCAGTGAGTCCGGGGTTGGGCCCAATGAGCAGTTCTTC; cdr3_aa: CASSESGVGPNEQFF
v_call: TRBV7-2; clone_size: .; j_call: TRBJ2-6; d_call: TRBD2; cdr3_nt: TGTGCCAGCACCGCCGCGGGGGCTGGGGCCAACGTCCTGACTTTC; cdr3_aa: CASTAAGAGANVLTF
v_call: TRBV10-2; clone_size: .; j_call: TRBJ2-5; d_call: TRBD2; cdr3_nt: TGCGCCAGCAGCCGAACTAGCGGGAGGCGGCAAGAGACCCAGTACTTC; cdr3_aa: CASSRTSGRRQETQYF
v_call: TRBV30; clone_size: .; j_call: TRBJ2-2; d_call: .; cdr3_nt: TGTGCCTGGAGTGTAGGCGACACCGGGGAGCTGTTTTTT; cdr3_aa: CAWSVGDTGELFF
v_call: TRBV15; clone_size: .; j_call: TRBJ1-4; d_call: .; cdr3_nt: TGTGCCACCAGCAAGGGGGGCCGAAATGAAAAACTGTTTTTT; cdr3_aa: CATSKGGRNEKLFF
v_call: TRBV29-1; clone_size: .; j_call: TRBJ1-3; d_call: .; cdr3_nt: TGCAGCGTTGAAGAGTCCATTCCTGGAAACACCATATATTTT; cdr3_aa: CSVEESIPGNTIYF
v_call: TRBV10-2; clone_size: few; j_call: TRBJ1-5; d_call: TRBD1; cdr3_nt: TGCGCCAGCAGCACGGACAGGGTGGGGAATCAGCCCCAGCATTTT; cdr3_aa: CASSTDRVGNQPQHF
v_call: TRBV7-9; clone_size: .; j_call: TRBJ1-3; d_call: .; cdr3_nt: TGTGCCAGCAGACCTGGAAGGACGGGAAACACCATATATTTT; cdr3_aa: CASRPGRTGNTIYF
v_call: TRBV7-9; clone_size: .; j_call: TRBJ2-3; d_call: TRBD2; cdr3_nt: TGTGCCAGCAGCTTGCGGGGGGCGGCCGACACAGATACGCAGTATTTT; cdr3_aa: CASSLRGAADTDTQYF
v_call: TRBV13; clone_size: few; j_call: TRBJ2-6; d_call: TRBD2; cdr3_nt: TGTGCCAGCAGCCGGACTAGAGTTATAGCTGGGGCCAACGTCCTGACTTTC; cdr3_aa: CASSRTRVIAGANVLTF
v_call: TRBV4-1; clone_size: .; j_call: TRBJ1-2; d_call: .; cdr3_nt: TGCGCCAGCAGCCAAAGTGCGGCGGGGCAGCCCGTAGATGGCTACACCTTC; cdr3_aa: CASSQSAAGQPVDGYTF
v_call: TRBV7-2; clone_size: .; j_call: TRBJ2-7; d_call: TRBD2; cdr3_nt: TGTGCCAGCAGCCCCGGGACTAGCTCCTACGAGCAGTACTTC; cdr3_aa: CASSPGTSSYEQYF
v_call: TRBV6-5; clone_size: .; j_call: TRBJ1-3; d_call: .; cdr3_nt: TGTGCCAGCAGTTACTCGGGCAGCTTCTCTGGAAACACCATATATTTT; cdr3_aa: CASSYSGSFSGNTIYF